This entry lists 10 T cell receptor beta chains sequenced from one sample in a study of lymphopenia after photon versus proton radiotherapy. Profiled with immunoSEQ multiplex PCR; TCRdb holds only in-frame clones, not every one. The sample lists about 65,000 clones; about 89% were seen once. This specimen was peripheral blood, taken from a patient treated with proton-based radiotherapy. All receptors come from a man at least 80 years old with esophageal cancer.

This chain joins TRBV5-5 and TRBJ1-1; D is unresolved. V was clipped by 4 bases and J by 1 base, with 8 bases between them. Germline loops: CDR1 SGHKS, CDR2 YYEKEE (reference sequence). The CDR3 extends over 13 amino acids. The CDR3 protein is CASSPGTNTEAFF. CDR3 sequence (DNA): TGTGCCAGCAGCCCGGGCACGAACACTGAAGCTTTCTTT.

The V and J genes are TRBV13 and TRBJ2-3; 8 positions agree with TRBD1. The germline V gene encodes CDR1 PRHDT and CDR2 FYEKMQ (reference sequence). There are 15 residues in the CDR3. The J segment lost 3 bases and the V segment lost 5 bases, leaving 7 bases of the junction unmatched. The CDR3 DNA reads TGTGCCAGCAGCACTCGGACAGGGTGGACAGATACGCAGTATTTT. This codes for CASSTRTGWTDTQYF.

V and J are TRBV4-3 and TRBJ2-7, with D tentatively TRBD2 (6 bases). Germline V CDR1 and CDR2: LGHNA, YSLEER. V shed 0 bases and J shed 3 bases, with 18 bases lying between them. This CDR3 contains 17 residues. CDR3 sequence: CASSQDLRVRGGYEQYF. The CDR3 DNA sequence: TGCGCCAGCAGCCAAGATCTGAGAGTCCGGGGAGGCTACGAGCAGTACTTC.

The chain is built from TRBV27 and TRBJ1-3; D perhaps matches TRBD1 (5 bases). CDR3 length equals 14 residues. Germline V gene sequence: CDR1 MNHEY, CDR2 SMNVEV (reference sequence). Trimming removed 3 bases from V and 2 bases from J, with 8 bases in between. DNA for the CDR3: TGTGCCAGCAGTTTCGTAGGGGCTGGAAACACCATATATTTT. Translating gives CASSFVGAGNTIYF.

The chain combines TRBV7-9 with TRBJ1-4; 8 positions agree with TRBD1. This CDR3 contains 13 residues. Trimming at V came to 8 bases and at J to 4 bases, leaving 3 bases not matched to a gene. Germline assignment: CDR1 SEHNR and CDR2 FQNEAQ (reference sequence). The CDR3 nucleotides read TGTGCCAGCGGCGACAGGGGTAATGAAAAACTGTTTTTT. It codes for CASGDRGNEKLFF.

The chain combines TRBV4-1 with TRBJ1-3, with unresolved D. V lost 5 bases and J 0 bases, leaving 11 bases between the germline ends. The CDR3 extends over 15 amino acids. From germline, CDR1 is MGHRA and CDR2 YSYEKL. Here the CDR3 DNA reads TGCGCCAGCAGCTATTATCCAAGCTCTGGAAACACCATATATTTT. Amino acids: CASSYYPSSGNTIYF.

This rearrangement joins TRBV5-6 to TRBJ2-7; D unclear. The CDR3 spans 16 residues. Trimming removed 4 bases at V and 4 bases at J, with 21 bases between. Looked up from germline, CDR1 is SGHDT and CDR2 is YYEEEE. The CDR3 region has the DNA TGTGCCAGCAGCCGAGCTTCCGTAGGGCCCGGGTACGAGCAGTACTTC. Its translation is CASSRASVGPGYEQYF.

This clone came up once. The chain uses TRBV19 and TRBJ2-7; possibly TRBD2 for D (6 bases). The CDR3 is made up of 13 amino acids. Germline V gives CDR1 LNHDA, CDR2 SQIVND (reference sequence). The ends were cut back, 6 bases at V and 6 bases at J, with 15 bases in the middle. This chain's CDR3 is CASRPNGGSEQYF. CDR3 coding DNA: TGTGCCAGTAGACCCAATGGGGGGAGCGAGCAGTACTTC.

The DNA for the CDR3 is TGCGCCAGCAGCCGGAGTGTGGGGGGGAACACTGAAGCTTTCTTT. Translated: CASSRSVGGNTEAFF. The rearrangement joins TRBV4-1 to TRBJ1-1; possible D gene TRBD1, 5 bases. The V gene lost 4 bases and the J gene lost 1 base, with 13 bases spanning the gap. This CDR3 region has 15 residues. Germline CDR1 is MGHRA and CDR2 is YSYEKL.

This clone has only one observation. The V call is TRBV19, the J call TRBJ2-6; no reliable D call. The CDR3 runs to 13 residues. V gave up 7 bases and J gave up 4 bases, with 8 bases separating them. Germline CDR1 and CDR2: LNHDA and SQIVND (reference sequence). CDR3 residues: CASTPQGANVLTF. CDR3 DNA: TGTGCCAGTACCCCACAGGGGGCCAACGTCCTGACTTTC.